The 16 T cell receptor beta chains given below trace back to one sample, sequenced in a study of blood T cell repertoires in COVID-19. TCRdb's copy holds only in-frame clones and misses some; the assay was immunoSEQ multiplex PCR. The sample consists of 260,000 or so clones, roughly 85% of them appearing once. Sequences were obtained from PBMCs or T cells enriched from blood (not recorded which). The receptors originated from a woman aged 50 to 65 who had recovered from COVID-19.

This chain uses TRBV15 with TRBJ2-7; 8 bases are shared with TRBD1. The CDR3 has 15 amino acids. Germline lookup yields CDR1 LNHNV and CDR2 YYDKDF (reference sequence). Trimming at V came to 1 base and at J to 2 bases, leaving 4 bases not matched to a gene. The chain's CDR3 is CATSRGQGRTYEQYF. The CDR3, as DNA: TGTGCCACCAGCAGAGGACAGGGGCGAACCTACGAGCAGTACTTC.

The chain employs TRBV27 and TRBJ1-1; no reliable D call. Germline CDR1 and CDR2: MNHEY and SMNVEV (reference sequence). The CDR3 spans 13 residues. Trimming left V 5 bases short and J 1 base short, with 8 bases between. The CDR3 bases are TGTGCCAGCAGTACCGCAGGGAACACTGAAGCTTTCTTT. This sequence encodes CASSTAGNTEAFF.

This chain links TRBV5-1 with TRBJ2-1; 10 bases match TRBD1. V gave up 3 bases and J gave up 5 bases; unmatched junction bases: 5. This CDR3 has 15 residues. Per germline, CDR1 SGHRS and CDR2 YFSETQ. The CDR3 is CASSWGGTGDNEQFF. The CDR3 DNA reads TGCGCCAGCAGCTGGGGCGGGACAGGGGACAATGAGCAGTTCTTC.

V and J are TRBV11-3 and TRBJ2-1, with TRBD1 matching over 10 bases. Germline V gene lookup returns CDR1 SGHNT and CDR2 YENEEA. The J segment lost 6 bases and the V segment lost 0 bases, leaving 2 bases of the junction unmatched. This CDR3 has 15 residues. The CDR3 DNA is TGTGCCAGCAGCTTAGAGGGACAGGGGAGCAATGAGCAGTTCTTC. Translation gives CASSLEGQGSNEQFF.

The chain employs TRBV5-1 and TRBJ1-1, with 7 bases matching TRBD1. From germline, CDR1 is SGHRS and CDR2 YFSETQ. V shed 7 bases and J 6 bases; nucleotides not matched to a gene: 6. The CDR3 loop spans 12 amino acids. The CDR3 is CASGTGTAEAFF. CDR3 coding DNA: TGCGCCAGCGGTACCGGGACAGCTGAAGCTTTCTTT.

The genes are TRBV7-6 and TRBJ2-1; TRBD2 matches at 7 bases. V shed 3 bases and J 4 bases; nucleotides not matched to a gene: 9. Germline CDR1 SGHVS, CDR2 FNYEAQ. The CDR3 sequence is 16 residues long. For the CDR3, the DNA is TGTGCCAGCAGCTTTTGGCGGGAGAGCAAATACAATGAGCAGTTCTTC. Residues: CASSFWRESKYNEQFF.

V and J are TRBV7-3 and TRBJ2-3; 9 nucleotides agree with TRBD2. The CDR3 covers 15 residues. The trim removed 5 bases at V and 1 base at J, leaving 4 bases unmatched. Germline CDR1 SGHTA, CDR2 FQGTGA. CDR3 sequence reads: CASSDSGGGTDTQYF. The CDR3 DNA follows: TGTGCCAGCAGCGATAGCGGGGGCGGCACAGATACGCAGTATTTT. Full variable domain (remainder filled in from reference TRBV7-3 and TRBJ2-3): GAGVSQTPSNKVTEKGKYVELRCDPISGHTALYWYRQSLGQGPEFLIYFQGTGAADDSGLPNDRFFAVRPEGSVSTLKIQRTERGDSAVYLCASSDSGGGTDTQYFGPGTRLTVL.

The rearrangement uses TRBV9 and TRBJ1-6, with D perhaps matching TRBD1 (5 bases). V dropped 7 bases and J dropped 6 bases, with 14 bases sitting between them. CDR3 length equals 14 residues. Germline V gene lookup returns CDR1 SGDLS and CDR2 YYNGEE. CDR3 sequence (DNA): TGTGCCAGCTCTAGGACACACATTAATTCACCCCTCCACTTT. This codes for CASSRTHINSPLHF.

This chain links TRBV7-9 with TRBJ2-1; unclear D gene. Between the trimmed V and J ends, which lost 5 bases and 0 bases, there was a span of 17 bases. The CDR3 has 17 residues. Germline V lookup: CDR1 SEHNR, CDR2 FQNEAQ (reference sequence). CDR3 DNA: TGTGCCAGCAGCAAAGGGATACAACTAACCTCCTACAATGAGCAGTTCTTC. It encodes CASSKGIQLTSYNEQFF.

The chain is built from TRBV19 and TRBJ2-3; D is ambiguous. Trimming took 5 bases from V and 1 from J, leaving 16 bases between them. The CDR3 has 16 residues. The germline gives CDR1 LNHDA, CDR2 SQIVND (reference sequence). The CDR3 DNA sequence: TGTGCCAGTAGTCCCCCGTTTGGGCTTGGCACAGATACGCAGTATTTT. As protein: CASSPPFGLGTDTQYF.

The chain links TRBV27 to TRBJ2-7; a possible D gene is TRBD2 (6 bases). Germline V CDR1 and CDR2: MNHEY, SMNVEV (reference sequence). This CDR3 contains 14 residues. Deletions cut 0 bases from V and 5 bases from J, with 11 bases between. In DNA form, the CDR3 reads TGTGCCAGCAGTTTATCGATGCGGGGAAACGAGCAGTACTTC. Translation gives CASSLSMRGNEQYF.

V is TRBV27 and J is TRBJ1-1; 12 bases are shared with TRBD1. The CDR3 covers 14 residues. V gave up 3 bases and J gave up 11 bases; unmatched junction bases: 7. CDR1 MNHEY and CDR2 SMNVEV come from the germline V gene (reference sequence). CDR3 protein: CASSFTGTGGSAFF. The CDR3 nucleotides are TGTGCCAGCAGTTTCACCGGGACAGGGGGCTCCGCTTTCTTT.

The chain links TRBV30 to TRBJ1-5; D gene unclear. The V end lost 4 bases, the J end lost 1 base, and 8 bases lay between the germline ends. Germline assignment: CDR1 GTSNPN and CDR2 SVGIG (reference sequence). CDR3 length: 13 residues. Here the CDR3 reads CAWTHGSNQPQHF. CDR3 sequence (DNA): TGTGCCTGGACCCACGGGAGCAATCAGCCCCAGCATTTT.

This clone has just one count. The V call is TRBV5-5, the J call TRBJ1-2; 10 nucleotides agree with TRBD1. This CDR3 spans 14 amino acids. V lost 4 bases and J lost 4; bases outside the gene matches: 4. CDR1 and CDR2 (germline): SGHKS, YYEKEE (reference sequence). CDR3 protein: CASSAGTGVYGYTF. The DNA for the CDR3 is TGTGCCAGCAGCGCAGGGACAGGGGTCTATGGCTACACCTTC.

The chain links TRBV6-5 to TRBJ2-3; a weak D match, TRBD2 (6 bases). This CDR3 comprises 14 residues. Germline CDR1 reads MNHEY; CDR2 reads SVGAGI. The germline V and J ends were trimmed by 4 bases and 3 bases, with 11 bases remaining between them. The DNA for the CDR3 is TGTGCCAGCAGTTCGGGAGTTAGGACAGATACGCAGTATTTT. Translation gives CASSSGVRTDTQYF.

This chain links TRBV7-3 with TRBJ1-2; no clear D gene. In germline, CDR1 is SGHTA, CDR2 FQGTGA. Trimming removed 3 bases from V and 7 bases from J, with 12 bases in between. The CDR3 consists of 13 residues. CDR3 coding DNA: TGTGCCAGCAGCTTGGGAGGGATCGGTGGCTACACCTTC. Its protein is CASSLGGIGGYTF.